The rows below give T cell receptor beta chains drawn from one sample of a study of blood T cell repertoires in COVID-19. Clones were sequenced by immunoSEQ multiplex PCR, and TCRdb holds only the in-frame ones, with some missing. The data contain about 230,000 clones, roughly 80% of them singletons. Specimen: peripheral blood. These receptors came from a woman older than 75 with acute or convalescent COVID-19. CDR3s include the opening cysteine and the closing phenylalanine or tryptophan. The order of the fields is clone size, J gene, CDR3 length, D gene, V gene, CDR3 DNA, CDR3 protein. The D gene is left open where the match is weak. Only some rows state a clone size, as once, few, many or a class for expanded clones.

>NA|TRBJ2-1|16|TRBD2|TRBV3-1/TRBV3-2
TGTGCCAGCAGCCCTAGGACTAGCGGGACTTACAATGAGCAGTTCTTC
CASSPRTSGTYNEQFF
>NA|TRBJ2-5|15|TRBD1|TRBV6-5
TGTGCCAGCAGCCCCGGGACAGGGGGGCGAGAGACCCAGTACTTC
CASSPGTGGRETQYF
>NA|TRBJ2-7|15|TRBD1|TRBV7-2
TGTGCCAGCAGCGTCTCACAGGGGGGCACCTACGAGCAGTACTTC
CASSVSQGGTYEQYF
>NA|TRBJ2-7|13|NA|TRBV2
TGTGCCAGCAGTGAAGGCTGGCTGAGGGAGCAGTACTTC
CASSEGWLREQYF
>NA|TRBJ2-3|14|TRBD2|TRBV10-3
TGTGCCATTAGCGGGGGCCCGAACACAGATACGCAGTATTTT
CAISGGPNTDTQYF
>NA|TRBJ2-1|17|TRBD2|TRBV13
TGTGCCAGCAGCTCAACGGGACTAGCGGGGACTGACAATGAGCAGTTCTTC
CASSSTGLAGTDNEQFF
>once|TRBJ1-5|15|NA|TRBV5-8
TGTGCCAGCAGCTTAAAGGACAGCCAAAATCAGCCCCAGCATTTT
CASSLKDSQNQPQHF
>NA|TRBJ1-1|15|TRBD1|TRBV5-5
TGTGCCAGCAGCGACCGGACAGGGGGGAACACTGAAGCTTTCTTT
CASSDRTGGNTEAFF
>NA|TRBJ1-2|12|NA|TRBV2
TGTGCCAGCAGCCCCGACACCCATGGCTACACCTTC
CASSPDTHGYTF
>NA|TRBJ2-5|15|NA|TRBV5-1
TGCGCCAGCAGCCCCCAAGGAGGGGCTTTGGAGACCCAGTACTTC
CASSPQGGALETQYF
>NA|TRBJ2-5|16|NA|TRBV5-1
TGCGCCAGCAGCTCTCCCGACAGTTCGGGCCAAGAGACCCAGTACTTC
CASSSPDSSGQETQYF
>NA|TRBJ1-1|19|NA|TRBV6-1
TGTGCCAGCAGTGAACCCCTAGGGGGACGGGGGGCCCCGAACACTGAAGCTTTCTTT
CASSEPLGGRGAPNTEAFF
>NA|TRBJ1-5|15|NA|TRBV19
TGTGCCAGTAAAGTGCTAACCACTACGGAGCAGCCCCAGCATTTT
CASKVLTTTEQPQHF
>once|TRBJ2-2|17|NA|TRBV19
TGTGCCAGTAGCCAATCTCTCCGGGGTTTGAAGGCCGGGGAGCTGTTTTTT
CASSQSLRGLKAGELFF
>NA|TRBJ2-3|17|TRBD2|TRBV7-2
TGTGCCAGCACCCCGCCAGCCACGGGACTAGCCACAGATACGCAGTATTTT
CASTPPATGLATDTQYF
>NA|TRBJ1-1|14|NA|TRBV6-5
TGTGCCAGCACTACCTTCGGAGAGGGAACTGAAGCTTTCTTT
CASTTFGEGTEAFF
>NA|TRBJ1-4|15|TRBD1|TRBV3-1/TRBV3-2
TGTGCCAGCAGCCCTGGGACAGGGGCGGTAGAAAAACTGTTTTTT
CASSPGTGAVEKLFF
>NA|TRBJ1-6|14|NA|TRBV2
TGTGCCAGCAGTCAGGGACAACTTAATTCACCCCTCCACTTT
CASSQGQLNSPLHF
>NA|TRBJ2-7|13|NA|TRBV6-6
TGTGCCAGCAGTAAACAGGATTCCTACGAGCAGTACTTC
CASSKQDSYEQYF
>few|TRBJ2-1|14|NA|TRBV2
TGTGCCAGCAGTGCGGCAGCGGCCTACAATGAGCAGTTCTTC
CASSAAAAYNEQFF
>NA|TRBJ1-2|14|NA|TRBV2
TGTGCCAGCGGGTCAGGGACATCCTTCTATGGCTACACCTTC
CASGSGTSFYGYTF
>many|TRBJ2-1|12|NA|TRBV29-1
TGCAGCTCCTCTGATGGGGGCGGGGAGCAGTTCTTC
CSSSDGGGEQFF
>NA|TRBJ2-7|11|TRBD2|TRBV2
TGTGCCCGCGGGAGGGGCGACGAGCAGTACTTC
CARGRGDEQYF
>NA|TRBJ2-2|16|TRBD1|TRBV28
TGTGCCAGCAGTCGCCAGGGACAGGTGATGACCGGGGAGCTGTTTTTT
CASSRQGQVMTGELFF
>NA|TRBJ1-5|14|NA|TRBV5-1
TGCGCCAGCAGCCTTGACTATAGCAATCAGCCCCAGCATTTT
CASSLDYSNQPQHF
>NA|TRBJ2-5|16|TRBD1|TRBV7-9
TGTGCCAGCAGCCTCGACAGGGGGCGGCTCCAAGAGACCCAGTACTTC
CASSLDRGRLQETQYF
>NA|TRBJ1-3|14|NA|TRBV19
TGTGCCAGTAGTATCTTGGGAGAGGGAAACACCATATATTTT
CASSILGEGNTIYF
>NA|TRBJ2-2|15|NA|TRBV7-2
TGTGCCAGCAGCCCAGCGGTTACTAGAGCCGGGGAGCTGTTTTTT
CASSPAVTRAGELFF
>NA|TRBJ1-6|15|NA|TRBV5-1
TGCGCCAGCAGCCCGAGTAACTCCTATAATTCACCCCTCCACTTT
CASSPSNSYNSPLHF
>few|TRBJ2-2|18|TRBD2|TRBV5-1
TGCGCCAGCAGCTCCACCCTGACTAGCGGGGAGAACACCGGGGAGCTGTTTTTT
CASSSTLTSGENTGELFF
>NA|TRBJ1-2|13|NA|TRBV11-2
TGTGCCAGCAGCTTAGGAGCCCGTTATGGCTACACCTTC
CASSLGARYGYTF
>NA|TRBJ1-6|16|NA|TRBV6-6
TGTGCCAGCAGTTTGGAGGGAGGCTCCTATAATTCACCCCTCCACTTT
CASSLEGGSYNSPLHF
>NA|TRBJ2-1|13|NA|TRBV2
TGTGCCACCTTCCGGGATTCCTACAATGAGCAGTTCTTC
CATFRDSYNEQFF
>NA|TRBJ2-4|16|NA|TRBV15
TGTGCCACCAGCAGATCGACGTGGGGCGCGGAAAACATTCAGTACTTC
CATSRSTWGAENIQYF
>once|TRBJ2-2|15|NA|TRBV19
TGTGCCAGTAGCATCGGGGAACCACGTACCGGGGAGCTGTTTTTT
CASSIGEPRTGELFF
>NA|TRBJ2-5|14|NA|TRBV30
TGTGCCTGGACCGCCGGAGGTGGGTTTGAGACCCAGTACTTC
CAWTAGGGFETQYF
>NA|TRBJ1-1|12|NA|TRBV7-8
TGTGCCAGCAGCTTAGCAGGAGCAGAAGCTTTCTTT
CASSLAGAEAFF
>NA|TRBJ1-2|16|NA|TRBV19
TGTGCCAGTAGTATAGCGGGTTTGGCATCTCACTATGGCTACACCTTC
CASSIAGLASHYGYTF
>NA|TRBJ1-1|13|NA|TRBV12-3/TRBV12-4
TGTGCCAGCAGTTTAGACGGGGAGACTGAAGCTTTCTTT
CASSLDGETEAFF
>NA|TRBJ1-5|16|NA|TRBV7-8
TGTGCCAGCAGCTTAGTGGCAGGGTCCTTAAATCAGCCCCAGCATTTT
CASSLVAGSLNQPQHF
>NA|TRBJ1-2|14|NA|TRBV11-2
TGTGCCAGCAGCTTAGATCGCCAGGTCTATGGCTACACCTTC
CASSLDRQVYGYTF
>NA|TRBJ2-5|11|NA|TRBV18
TGTGCCAGCTCACCAGAGGAGACCCAGTACTTC
CASSPEETQYF
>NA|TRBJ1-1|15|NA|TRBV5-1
TGCGCCAGCAGCTTGACAGTTTCGATGAACACTGAAGCTTTCTTT
CASSLTVSMNTEAFF
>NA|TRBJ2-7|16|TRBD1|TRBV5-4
TGTGCCAGCAGCCCGACAGGGGGTTTAAGCTCCTACGAGCAGTACTTC
CASSPTGGLSSYEQYF
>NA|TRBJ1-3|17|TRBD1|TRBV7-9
TGTGCCAGCAGGGAGACCGGGACAGGGGTTTCTGGAAACACCATATATTTT
CASRETGTGVSGNTIYF